This T cell receptor beta chain was retrieved from a study of long-term antiretroviral therapy in people with HIV. Study-level results: Whichever time point was examined, clones expanded before ART dominated the repertoire. Diversity remained lower than transplant donor controls, even though it increased after ART. Samples were collected from the mid-2000s to the late 2010s under possibly less effective ART regimens.

Of note for this clone: Its specificity is not known.

Samples were assayed with immunoSEQ v3.0 at survey level. Some clones are missing from TCRdb's copy, which holds only in-frame ones; the method was immunoSEQ multiplex PCR. The sample includes almost 35,000 clones, approximately 95% of them seen just once. Germline V CDR1 and CDR2: SGHDT, YYEEEE. The CDR3 spans 14 residues. V shed 4 bases and J shed 4 bases, with 14 bases lying between them. This chain connects TRBV5-6 to TRBJ1-2; D is uncertain. The source material was unsorted PBMCs, sampled approximately 5 years after starting antiretroviral therapy. The sequence was collected from a woman aged 45-60 years with HIV. CDR3 sequence: CASSPTSRVYGYTF. CDR3 DNA: TGTGCCAGCAGCCCCACATCAAGGGTCTATGGCTACACCTTC.